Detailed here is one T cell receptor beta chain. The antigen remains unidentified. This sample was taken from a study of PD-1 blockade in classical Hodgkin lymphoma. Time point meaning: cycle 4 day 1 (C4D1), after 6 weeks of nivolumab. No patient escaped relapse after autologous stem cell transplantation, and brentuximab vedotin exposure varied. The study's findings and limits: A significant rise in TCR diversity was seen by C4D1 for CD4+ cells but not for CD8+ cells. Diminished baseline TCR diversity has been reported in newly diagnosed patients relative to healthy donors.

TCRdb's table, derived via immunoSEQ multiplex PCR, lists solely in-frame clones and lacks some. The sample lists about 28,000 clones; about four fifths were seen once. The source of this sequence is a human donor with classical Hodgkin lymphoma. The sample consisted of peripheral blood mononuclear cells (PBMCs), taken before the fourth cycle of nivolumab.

The CDR3 DNA follows: TGTGCCAGCAGCCTCAACTGGGCTTACGCTGAAGCTTTCTTT. Translation: CASSLNWAYAEAFF. This rearrangement joins TRBV7-8 to TRBJ1-1; D not resolved. Germline V lookup: CDR1 SGHVS, CDR2 FQNEAQ. CDR3 size: 14 residues. Trimming removed 5 bases from V and 6 bases from J, with 16 bases in between.